Below are 8 T cell receptor beta chains sequenced from a single sample in a study of CD8 T cells in ankylosing spondylitis. TCRdb called the 5' RACE reads again in MiXCR, with one record for every CDR3 protein. The sample has 300,000 to 400,000 distinct CDR3 sequences; roughly 12% are singletons. Material for sequencing was blood, either unsorted or a sorted T cell fraction (not recorded which). Source of these receptors: a female donor with ankylosing spondylitis or in good health (not recorded which).

This clonotype showed up just a few times. The V and J genes are TRBV11-2 and TRBJ2-3; D is tentatively TRBD1 or TRBD2 (5 bases each). The germline gives CDR1 SGHAT, CDR2 FQNNGV. The CDR3 sequence is 19 residues long. Trimming removed 4 bases at V and 2 bases at J, with 25 bases between. Here the CDR3 DNA reads TGTGCCAGCAGCTCCGTTGACGGGGCCATAGGATGGGACACAGATACGCAGTATTTT. This translates into CASSSVDGAIGWDTDTQYF. The full variable domain, its missing parts supplied by reference TRBV11-2 and TRBJ2-3, is EAGVAQSPRYKIIEKRQSVAFWCNPISGHATLYWYQQILGQGPKLLIQFQNNGVVDDSQLPKDRFSAERLKGVDSTLKIQPAKLEDSAVYLCASSSVDGAIGWDTDTQYFGPGTRLTVL.

This clonotype was counted between two and nine times. This chain joins TRBV20-1 and TRBJ2-1, with D hard to call. Germline-derived CDR1 and CDR2 are DFQATT and SNEGSKA (reference sequence). V was trimmed by 1 base and J by 4 bases, leaving 14 bases between them. CDR3 length: 15 amino acids. CDR3 coding DNA: TGCAGTGCTAGAGCCCTTTCCCTAGAGTACAATGAGCAGTTCTTC. Amino acid sequence: CSARALSLEYNEQFF.

This clonotype was counted many times. V usage is TRBV12-3 or TRBV12-4 and J usage is TRBJ1-5; TRBD1 aligns across 7 bases. Trimming cost V 7 bases and J 2 bases; bases outside gene matches: 5. The CDR3 is 14 amino acids. CDR3 region: CASNPDRGNQPQHF. Written as DNA, the CDR3 is TGTGCCAGCAACCCCGACAGGGGCAATCAGCCCCAGCATTTT.

There are many counts of this clonotype. The chain joins TRBV11-2 to TRBJ2-2, with a possible D match to TRBD2 (6 bases). Trimming removed 4 bases from V and 4 bases from J, with 19 bases in between. Looked up from germline, CDR1 is SGHAT and CDR2 is FQNNGV. This CDR3 region has 17 residues. DNA of the CDR3: TGTGCCAGCAGCTCCGGGACTGGTGGGTTACGCACCGGGGAGCTGTTTTTT. Amino acids: CASSSGTGGLRTGELFF.

J is TRBJ2-2 and V is TRBV4-2, with 9 bases fitting TRBD1. CDR1 is LGHNA and CDR2 is YNFKEQ in the germline V gene. The CDR3 sequence is 19 residues long. After removal of 4 bases from V and 4 bases from J, the junction contained 16 bases not matched to a gene. This CDR3 reads CASSLRMTGGLSVTGELFF. CDR3 bases: TGTGCCAGCAGCCTTAGGATGACAGGGGGTCTATCGGTCACCGGGGAGCTGTTTTTT.

The table lists this clonotype with many counts. The genes are TRBV10-3 and TRBJ2-3, with TRBD2 identical over 7 bases. Germline V gives CDR1 ENHRY, CDR2 SYGVKD. This CDR3 is 16 amino acids long. V dropped 3 bases and J dropped 1; count of bases not matched to a gene: 7. Here the CDR3 DNA reads TGTGCCATCAGTGACCAGCGGGGTGCCGGCACAGATACGCAGTATTTT. Translated, it gives CAISDQRGAGTDTQYF.

This clonotype was counted ten times or more. This chain connects TRBV12-3 or TRBV12-4 to TRBJ2-1, with TRBD2 identical over 10 bases. The CDR3 covers 14 residues. The V and J ends lost 7 bases and 8 bases, in that order; junction bases with no gene match: 8. The CDR3 DNA follows: TGTGCCAGCATACCTAGCGGGAGCGGAGATGAGCAGTTCTTC. Translating it yields CASIPSGSGDEQFF.

The CDR3 loop reads CASSPSGGRKRNGYTF. In DNA form, the CDR3 reads TGTGCCAGCAGTCCGTCGGGGGGCCGCAAACGGAATGGCTACACCTTC. The chain joins TRBV28 to TRBJ1-2; weak D call: TRBD1 (6 bases). V was trimmed by 5 bases and J by 6 bases, leaving 22 bases between them. The CDR3 totals 16 residues. Per the germline V gene, CDR1 is MDHEN and CDR2 is SYDVKM.